These T cell receptor beta chains were read from a single sample in a study of spatial heterogeneity in lung cancer. Via MiXCR, TCRdb re-called the 5' RACE reads, giving one row per CDR3 protein. The sample consists of about 25,000 distinct CDR3 sequences, 8.8% of them appearing once. The material was lung tumor tissue, obtained at surgery. The receptors here all came from a male donor with early-stage non-small cell lung cancer. Each CDR3 is given with its conserved first and last residue. Each record gives: V gene, clone size, J gene, D gene, CDR3 DNA, CDR3 protein. The D gene is left open where the match is weak. Clone sizes are given selectively: once, few, many, or a class where the clone is expanded.

>TRBV9|many|TRBJ2-1|.
TGTGCCAGCAGCGTCGACTACAATGAGCAGTTCTTC
CASSVDYNEQFF
>TRBV5-1|many|TRBJ1-4|.
TGCGCCAGCAGCCAAGGATGGAATCGTGAAAAACTGTTTTTT
CASSQGWNREKLFF
>TRBV18|medium-sized|TRBJ2-1|TRBD2
TGTGCCAGCTCTCCGGAGCCTAGCGGGCTTGATGAGCAGTTCTTC
CASSPEPSGLDEQFF
>TRBV10-3|.|TRBJ2-3|TRBD2
TGTGCCATCAGTGAGTCAACGGGACTAGCGGGGGTTGGAGATACGCAGTATTTT
CAISESTGLAGVGDTQYF
>TRBV10-3|medium-sized|TRBJ1-3|.
TGTGCCATCAGTGACCCGGACCCGGTAAAGTCTGGAAACACCATATATTTT
CAISDPDPVKSGNTIYF
>TRBV7-9|.|TRBJ2-3|TRBD1
TGTGCCAGCAGCCGGGACAGGCAAGGCACAGATACGCAGTATTTT
CASSRDRQGTDTQYF
>TRBV6-4|few|TRBJ2-3|TRBD2
TGTGCCAGCAGTGCCACCGGGGGGGTTGCAGATACGCAGTATTTT
CASSATGGVADTQYF
>TRBV12-3/TRBV12-4|many|TRBJ2-7|.
TGTGCCAGCAGTCCCAGGGACGGATCCTACGAGCAGTACTTC
CASSPRDGSYEQYF
>TRBV10-3|.|TRBJ2-1|.
TGTGCCATCAGGCCGGGCCGCTATTACAATGAGCAGTTCTTC
CAIRPGRYYNEQFF
>TRBV7-6|.|TRBJ2-5|.
TGTGTCAGCAGCTTCGAGGTGATGACCCAGTACTTC
CVSSFEVMTQYF
>TRBV5-5|.|TRBJ2-5|TRBD2
TGTGCCAGCAGAAGATATAGCGGGAGGGAGACCCAGTACTTC
CASRRYSGRETQYF
>TRBV20-1|many|TRBJ1-6|.
TGCAGTGCCAGGGCTTATAATTCACCCCTCCACTTT
CSARAYNSPLHF
>TRBV28|many|TRBJ2-7|.
TGTGCCAGCAGTTTAGCCCCAGGTCGCCAGCAGTACTTC
CASSLAPGRQQYF
>TRBV7-9|many|TRBJ1-4|.
TGTGCCAGCAGCTTCGGGAGGGTTACTAATGAAAAACTGTTTTTT
CASSFGRVTNEKLFF
>TRBV13|many|TRBJ1-2|.
TGTGCCAGCAGCCGGGACACCTATGGCTACACCTTC
CASSRDTYGYTF
>TRBV6-5|many|TRBJ2-7|.
TGTGCCAGCAGTTACTCGGCGGGGAGCCGGGGCTACGAGCAGTACTTC
CASSYSAGSRGYEQYF
>TRBV5-6|medium-sized|TRBJ2-1|.
TGTGCCAGCAGCCGGGACCTCCTCCCTACGGATGAGCAGTTCTTC
CASSRDLLPTDEQFF
>TRBV20-1|medium-sized|TRBJ2-5|.
TGCAGTGCTAGAGTTGACTCGGAAGAGACCCAGTACTTC
CSARVDSEETQYF
>TRBV9|few|TRBJ2-3|TRBD1
TGTGCCAGCAGCGTAGTGAACAGGGGAAGGTCGCCAGATACGCAGTATTTT
CASSVVNRGRSPDTQYF
>TRBV6-5|many|TRBJ2-7|.
TGTGCCAGCAGTTACAGAAGGACAGCTGACTACGAGCAGTACTTC
CASSYRRTADYEQYF
>TRBV27|many|TRBJ1-1|.
TGTGCCAGCACCCAGTGGGGGACGGGGAACACTGAAGCTTTCTTT
CASTQWGTGNTEAFF
>TRBV12-3/TRBV12-4|many|TRBJ2-7|TRBD2
TGTGCCAGCAGTTTAGGGACTAGCGGGGGGCGTAACTACGAGCAGTACTTC
CASSLGTSGGRNYEQYF
>TRBV12-3/TRBV12-4|many|TRBJ1-6|TRBD1
TGTGCCAGCAGTTTTACAGGGGTAGAATCACCCCTCCACTTT
CASSFTGVESPLHF